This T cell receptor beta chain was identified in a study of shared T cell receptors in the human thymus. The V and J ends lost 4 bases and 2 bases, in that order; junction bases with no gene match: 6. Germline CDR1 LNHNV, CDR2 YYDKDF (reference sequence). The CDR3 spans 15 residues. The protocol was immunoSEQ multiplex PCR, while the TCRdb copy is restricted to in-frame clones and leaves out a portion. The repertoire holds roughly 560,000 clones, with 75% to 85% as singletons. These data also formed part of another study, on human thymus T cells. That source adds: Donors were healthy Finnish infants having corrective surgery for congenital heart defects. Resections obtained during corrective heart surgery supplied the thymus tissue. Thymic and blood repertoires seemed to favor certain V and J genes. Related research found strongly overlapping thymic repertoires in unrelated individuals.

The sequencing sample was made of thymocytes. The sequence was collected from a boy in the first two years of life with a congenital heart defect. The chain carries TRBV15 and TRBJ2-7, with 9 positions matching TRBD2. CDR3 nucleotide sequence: TGTGCCACCAGCACTCGGACTAGCGAAACCTACGAGCAGTACTTC. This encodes CATSTRTSETYEQYF.